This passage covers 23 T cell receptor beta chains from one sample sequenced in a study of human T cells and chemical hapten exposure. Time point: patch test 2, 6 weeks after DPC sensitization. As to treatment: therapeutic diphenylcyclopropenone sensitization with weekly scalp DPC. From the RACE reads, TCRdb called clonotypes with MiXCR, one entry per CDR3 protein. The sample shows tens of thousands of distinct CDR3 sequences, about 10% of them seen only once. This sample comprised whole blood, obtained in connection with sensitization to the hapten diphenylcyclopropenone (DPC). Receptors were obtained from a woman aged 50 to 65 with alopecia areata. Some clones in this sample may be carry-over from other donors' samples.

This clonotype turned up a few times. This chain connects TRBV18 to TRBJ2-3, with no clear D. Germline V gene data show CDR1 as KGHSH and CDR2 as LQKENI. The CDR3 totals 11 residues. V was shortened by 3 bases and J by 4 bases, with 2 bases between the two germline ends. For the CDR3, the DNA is TGTGCCAGCTCACCGGCAGATACGCAGTATTTT. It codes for CASSPADTQYF.

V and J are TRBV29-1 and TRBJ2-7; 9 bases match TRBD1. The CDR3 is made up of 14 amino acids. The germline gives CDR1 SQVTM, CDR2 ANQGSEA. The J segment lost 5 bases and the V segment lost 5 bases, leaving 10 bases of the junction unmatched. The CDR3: CSVSAPGTGNEQYF. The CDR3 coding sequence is TGCAGCGTTTCAGCTCCCGGGACAGGGAACGAGCAGTACTTC.

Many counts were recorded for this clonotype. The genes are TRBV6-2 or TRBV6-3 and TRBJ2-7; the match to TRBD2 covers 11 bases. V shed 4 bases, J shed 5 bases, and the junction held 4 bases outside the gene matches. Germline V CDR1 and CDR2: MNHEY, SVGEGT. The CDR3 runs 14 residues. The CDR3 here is CASSSLAGGNEQYF. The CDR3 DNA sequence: TGTGCCAGCAGTTCGTTAGCGGGGGGGAACGAGCAGTACTTC.

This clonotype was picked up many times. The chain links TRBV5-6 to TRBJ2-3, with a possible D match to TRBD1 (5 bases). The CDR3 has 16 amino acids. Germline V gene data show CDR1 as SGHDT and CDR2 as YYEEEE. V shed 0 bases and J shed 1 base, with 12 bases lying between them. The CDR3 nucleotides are TGTGCCAGCAGCTTGGTCGGACATGCCGGCACAGATACGCAGTATTTT. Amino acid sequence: CASSLVGHAGTDTQYF.

The CDR3 sequence is CASSLMRGSETQYF. In DNA, the CDR3 is TGTGCCAGCAGCTTAATGAGGGGCAGCGAGACCCAGTACTTC. This chain joins TRBV11-2 and TRBJ2-5; the D gene could be TRBD1 or TRBD2 (5 bases each). CDR3 size: 14 residues. Trimming left V 2 bases short and J 5 bases short, with 12 bases between. The V gene's germline CDR1 is SGHAT and CDR2 FQNNGV.

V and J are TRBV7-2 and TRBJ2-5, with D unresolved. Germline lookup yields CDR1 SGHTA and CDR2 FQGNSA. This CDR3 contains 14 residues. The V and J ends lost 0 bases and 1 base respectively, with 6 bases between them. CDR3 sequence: CASSLAGFQETQYF. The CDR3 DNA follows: TGTGCCAGCAGCTTAGCGGGTTTCCAAGAGACCCAGTACTTC. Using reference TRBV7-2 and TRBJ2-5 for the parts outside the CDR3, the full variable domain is GAGVSQSPSNKVTEKGKDVELRCDPISGHTALYWYRQSLGQGLEFLIYFQGNSAPDKSGLPSDRFSAERTGGSVSTLTIQRTQQEDSAVYLCASSLAGFQETQYFGPGTRLLVL.

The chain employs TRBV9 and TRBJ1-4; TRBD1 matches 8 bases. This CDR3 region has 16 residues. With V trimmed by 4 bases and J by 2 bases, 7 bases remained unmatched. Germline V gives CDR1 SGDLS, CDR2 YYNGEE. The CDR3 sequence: CASSPWQGATNEKLFF. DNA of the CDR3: TGTGCCAGCAGCCCATGGCAGGGGGCTACTAATGAAAAACTGTTTTTT.

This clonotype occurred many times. CDR3 sequence reads: CSVSLDRAREQYF. As DNA, the CDR3 is TGCAGCGTGTCCCTGGACAGGGCCAGGGAGCAGTACTTC. The J gene is TRBJ2-7, the V gene TRBV29-1, with 8 nucleotides matching TRBD1. With 6 bases clipped from V and 7 bases from J, the junction kept 11 bases outside the gene matches. CDR1 is SQVTM and CDR2 is ANQGSEA in the germline V gene. The CDR3 has 13 amino acids.

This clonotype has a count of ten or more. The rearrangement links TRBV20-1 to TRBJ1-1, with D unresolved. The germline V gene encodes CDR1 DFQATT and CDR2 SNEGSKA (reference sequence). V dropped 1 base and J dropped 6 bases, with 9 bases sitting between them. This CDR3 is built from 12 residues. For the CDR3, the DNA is TGCAGTGCTAGAGGTCCTATGTCTGAAGCTTTCTTT. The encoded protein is CSARGPMSEAFF.

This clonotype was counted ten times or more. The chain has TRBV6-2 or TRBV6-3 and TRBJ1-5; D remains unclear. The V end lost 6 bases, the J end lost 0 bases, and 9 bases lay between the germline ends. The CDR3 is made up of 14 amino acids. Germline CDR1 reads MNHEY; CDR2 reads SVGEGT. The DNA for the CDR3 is TGTGCCAGCAGCTGGGAGTTTAGCAATCAGCCCCAGCATTTT. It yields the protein CASSWEFSNQPQHF.

This CDR3 reads CASSLDYQPQHF. CDR3 DNA sequence: TGTGCCAGCAGCTTAGATTATCAGCCCCAGCATTTT. The chain couples TRBV7-9 to TRBJ1-5; D not certain. This CDR3 is 12 amino acids long. Germline V gene lookup returns CDR1 SEHNR and CDR2 FQNEAQ (reference sequence). V was pared by 1 base and J by 5 bases, with 3 bases between.

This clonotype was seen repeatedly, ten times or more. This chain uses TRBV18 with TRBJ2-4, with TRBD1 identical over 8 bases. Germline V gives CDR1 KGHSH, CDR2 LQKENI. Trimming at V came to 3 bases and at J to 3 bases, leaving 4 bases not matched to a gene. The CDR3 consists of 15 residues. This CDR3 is CASSPTGAVKNIQYF. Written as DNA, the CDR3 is TGTGCCAGCTCACCGACAGGGGCCGTCAAAAACATTCAGTACTTC.

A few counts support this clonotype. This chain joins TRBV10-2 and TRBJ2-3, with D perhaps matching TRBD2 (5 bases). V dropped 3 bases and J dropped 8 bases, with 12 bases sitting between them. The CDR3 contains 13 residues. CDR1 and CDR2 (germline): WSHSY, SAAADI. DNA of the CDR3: TGCGCCAGCAGTGACAGCGTCCGGGGTACGCAGTATTTT. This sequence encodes CASSDSVRGTQYF.

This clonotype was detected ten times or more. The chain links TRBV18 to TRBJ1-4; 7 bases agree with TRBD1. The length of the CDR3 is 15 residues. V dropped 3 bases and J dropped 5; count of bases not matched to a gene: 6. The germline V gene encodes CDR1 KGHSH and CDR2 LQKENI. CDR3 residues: CASSPRQGQNEKLFF. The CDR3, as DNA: TGTGCCAGCTCACCTCGACAGGGTCAAAATGAAAAACTGTTTTTT. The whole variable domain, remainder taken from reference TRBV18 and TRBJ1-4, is NAGVMQNPRHLVRRRGQEARLRCSPMKGHSHVYWYRQLPEEGLKFMVYLQKENIIDESGMPKERFSAEFPKEGPSILRIQQVVRGDSAAYFCASSPRQGQNEKLFFGSGTQLSVL.

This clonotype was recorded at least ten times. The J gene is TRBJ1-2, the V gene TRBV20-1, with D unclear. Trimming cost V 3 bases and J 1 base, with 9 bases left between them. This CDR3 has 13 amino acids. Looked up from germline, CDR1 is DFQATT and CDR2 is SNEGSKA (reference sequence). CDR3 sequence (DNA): TGCAGTGCTAGTGAGAATTTTAACTATGGCTACACCTTC. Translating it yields CSASENFNYGYTF.

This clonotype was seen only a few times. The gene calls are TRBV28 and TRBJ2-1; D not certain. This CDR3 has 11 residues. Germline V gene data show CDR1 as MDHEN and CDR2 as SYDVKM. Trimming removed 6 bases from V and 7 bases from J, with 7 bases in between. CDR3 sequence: CASRSRNEQFF. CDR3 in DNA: TGTGCCAGCAGATCTAGGAATGAGCAGTTCTTC. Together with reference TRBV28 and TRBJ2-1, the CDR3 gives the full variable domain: DVKVTQSSRYLVKRTGEKVFLECVQDMDHENMFWYRQDPGLGLRLIYFSYDVKMKEKGDIPEGYSVSREKKERFSLILESASTNQTSMYLCASRSRNEQFFGPGTRLTVL.

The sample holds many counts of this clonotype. The CDR3 protein is CASSFATQLGGGQPQHF. The CDR3 DNA sequence: TGTGCCAGCAGCTTTGCTACCCAACTCGGCGGGGGGCAGCCCCAGCATTTT. The V gene is TRBV7-2, the J gene TRBJ1-5, with D tentatively TRBD1 (5 bases). Germline CDR1 SGHTA, CDR2 FQGNSA. The CDR3 totals 17 residues. The V and J ends lost 3 bases and 7 bases respectively, with 22 bases between them. Complete variable domain (other parts from reference TRBV7-2 and TRBJ1-5): GAGVSQSPSNKVTEKGKDVELRCDPISGHTALYWYRQSLGQGLEFLIYFQGNSAPDKSGLPSDRFSAERTGGSVSTLTIQRTQQEDSAVYLCASSFATQLGGGQPQHFGDGTRLSIL.

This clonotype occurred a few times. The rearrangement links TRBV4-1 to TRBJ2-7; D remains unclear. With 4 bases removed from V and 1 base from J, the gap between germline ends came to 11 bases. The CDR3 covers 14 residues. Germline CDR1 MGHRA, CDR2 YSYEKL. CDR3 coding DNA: TGCGCCAGCAGCCGTTCGGTGGGGTCCTACGAGCAGTACTTC. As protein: CASSRSVGSYEQYF.

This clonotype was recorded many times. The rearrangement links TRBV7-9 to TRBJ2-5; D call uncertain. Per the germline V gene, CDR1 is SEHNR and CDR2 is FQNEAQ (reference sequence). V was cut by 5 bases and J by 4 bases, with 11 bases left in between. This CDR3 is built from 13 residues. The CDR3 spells CASSPFSPETQYF. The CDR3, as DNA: TGTGCCAGCAGCCCTTTTTCGCCAGAGACCCAGTACTTC.

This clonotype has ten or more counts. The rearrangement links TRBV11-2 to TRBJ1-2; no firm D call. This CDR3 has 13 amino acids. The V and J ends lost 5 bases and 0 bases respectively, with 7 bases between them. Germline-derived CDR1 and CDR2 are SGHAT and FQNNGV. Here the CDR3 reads CASSPTTNYGYTF. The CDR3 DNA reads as TGTGCCAGCAGCCCGACAACTAACTATGGCTACACCTTC. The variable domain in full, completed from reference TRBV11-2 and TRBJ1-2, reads EAGVAQSPRYKIIEKRQSVAFWCNPISGHATLYWYQQILGQGPKLLIQFQNNGVVDDSQLPKDRFSAERLKGVDSTLKIQPAKLEDSAVYLCASSPTTNYGYTFGSGTRLTVV.

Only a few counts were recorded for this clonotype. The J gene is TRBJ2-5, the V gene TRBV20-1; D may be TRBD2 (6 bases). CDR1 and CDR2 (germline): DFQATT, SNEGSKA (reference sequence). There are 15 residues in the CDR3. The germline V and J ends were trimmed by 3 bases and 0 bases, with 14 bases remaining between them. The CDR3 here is CSASRASDYQETQYF. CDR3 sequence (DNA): TGCAGTGCTAGTAGGGCTAGCGATTACCAAGAGACCCAGTACTTC.

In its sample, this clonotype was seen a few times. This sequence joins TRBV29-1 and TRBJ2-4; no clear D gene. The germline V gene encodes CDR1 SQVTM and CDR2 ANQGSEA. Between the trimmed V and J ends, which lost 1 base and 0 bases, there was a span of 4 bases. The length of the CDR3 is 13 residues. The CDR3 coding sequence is TGCAGCGTTGAAGTCCAAGCCAAAAACATTCAGTACTTC. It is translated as CSVEVQAKNIQYF. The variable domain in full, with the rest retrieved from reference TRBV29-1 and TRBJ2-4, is SAVISQKPSRDICQRGTSLTIQCQVDSQVTMMFWYRQQPGQSLTLIATANQGSEATYESGFVIDKFPISRPNLTFSTLTVSNMSPEDSSIYLCSVEVQAKNIQYFGAGTRLSVL.

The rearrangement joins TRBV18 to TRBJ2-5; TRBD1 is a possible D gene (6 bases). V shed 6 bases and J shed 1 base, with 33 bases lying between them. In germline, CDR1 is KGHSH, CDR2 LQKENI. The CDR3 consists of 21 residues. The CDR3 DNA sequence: TGTGCCAGCTCCAACACGCAGGGGTCATCCCCCAGGCCACTCGCCCAAGAGACCCAGTACTTC. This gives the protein CASSNTQGSSPRPLAQETQYF.